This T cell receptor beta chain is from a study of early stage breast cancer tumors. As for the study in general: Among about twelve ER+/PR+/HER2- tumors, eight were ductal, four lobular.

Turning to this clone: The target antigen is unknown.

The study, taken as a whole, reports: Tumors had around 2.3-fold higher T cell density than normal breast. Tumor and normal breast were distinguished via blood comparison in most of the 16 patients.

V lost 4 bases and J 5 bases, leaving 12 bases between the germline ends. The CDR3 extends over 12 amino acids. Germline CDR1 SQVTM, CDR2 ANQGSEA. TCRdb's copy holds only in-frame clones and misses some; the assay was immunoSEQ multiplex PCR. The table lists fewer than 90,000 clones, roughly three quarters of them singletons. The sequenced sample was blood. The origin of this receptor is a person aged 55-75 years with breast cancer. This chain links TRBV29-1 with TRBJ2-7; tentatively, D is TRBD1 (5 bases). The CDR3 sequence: CSVGQGVDEQYF. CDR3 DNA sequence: TGCAGCGTTGGGCAGGGCGTCGACGAGCAGTACTTC.